The T cell receptor (beta chain) described here comes from a study of early T cells in non-severe SARS-CoV-2 infection. The wider study: The study sequenced bulk RNA from unsorted whole blood, with chains unpaired. Study results and limitations: VDJdb-based matching was biased toward anti-spike CD8 responses and missed private and CD4 specificities.

Worth noting for this clonotype: Its antigen remains unidentified.

Trimming took off 6 bases at V and 0 bases at J, with 21 bases between the two ends. The CDR3 runs 19 residues. The germline V gene encodes CDR1 SEHNR and CDR2 FQNEAQ (reference sequence). MiXCR, run by TCRdb on the 5' RACE reads, gives a single entry per CDR3 protein. The table lists some 80,000 distinct CDR3 sequences, roughly 4.7% of them singletons. The specimen comprised whole blood, sampled at baseline. This chain uses TRBV7-9 with TRBJ2-6; the D gene is possibly TRBD2 (7 bases). The sequence was obtained from an adult who was a healthcare worker with PCR-confirmed SARS-CoV-2 infection or an uninfected control (not recorded which). The DNA of the CDR3 is TGTGCCAGCAGGGCTACAGGGAGGGCTGAGAACTCTGGGGCCAACGTCCTGACTTTC. Its protein is CASRATGRAENSGANVLTF.